This TCR beta chain was sequenced for a study of blood T cell repertoires in COVID-19. About the study: The origin of the acute and convalescent COVID-19 samples was the United States, Italy and Spain. T cells, B-cell-depleted T cells, or PBMCs supplied cDNA or gDNA.

In the study's own analysis: How many nucleated cells were present was estimated from reference gene primer amplification. Some clones are missing from TCRdb's copy, which holds only in-frame ones; the method was immunoSEQ multiplex PCR. That table is the source of V, J and clone size, and D and trimming were worked out from the DNA. The sample has 300,000 to 400,000 clones; about 90% are singletons. Patients of the Seattle cohort, enrolled during active infection, were followed longitudinally. This CDR3 comprises 14 residues. The germline V gene encodes CDR1 LGHNA and CDR2 YSLEER. Trimming took 4 bases from V and 3 from J; bases not matched to a gene: 4.

Sequencing input: peripheral blood. This TCR derives from a woman aged 70-85 years with COVID-19, enrolled during active disease. The V gene is TRBV4-3, the J gene TRBJ1-2; 8 bases are shared with TRBD1. Written as DNA, the CDR3 is TGCGCCAGCAGCCCCGGACAGGGTGACTATGGCTACACCTTC. This translates into CASSPGQGDYGYTF.